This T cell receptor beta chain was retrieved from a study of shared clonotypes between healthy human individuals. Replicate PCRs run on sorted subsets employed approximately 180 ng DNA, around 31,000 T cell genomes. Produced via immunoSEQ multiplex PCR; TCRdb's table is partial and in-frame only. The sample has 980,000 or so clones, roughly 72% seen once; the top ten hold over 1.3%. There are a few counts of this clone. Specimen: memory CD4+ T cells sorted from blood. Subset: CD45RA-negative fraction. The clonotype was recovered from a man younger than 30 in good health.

CDR3 protein: CASSQDWALVTEAFF. The CDR3 nucleotides read TGCGCCAGCAGCCAAGATTGGGCCCTAGTCACTGAAGCTTTCTTT. V and J are TRBV4-1 and TRBJ1-1; D call uncertain. CDR3 length: 15 amino acids. V was shortened by 0 bases and J by 4 bases, with 12 bases between the two germline ends. CDR1 and CDR2 from the germline V gene are MGHRA and YSYEKL.